This entry lists 23 T cell receptor beta chains sequenced from one sample in a study of identical twins. One entry per CDR3 protein, called by TCRdb with MiXCR from the 5' RACE reads. This sample has 1.5 million to 2 million distinct CDR3 sequences, with 32% found just once. The sequenced sample consisted of cord blood. The receptor set was obtained from a newborn girl in good health.

In its sample, this clonotype was seen a few times. CDR3 protein: CASSPMGSSYEQYF. The DNA of the CDR3 is TGTGCCAGCAGCCCCATGGGCTCGTCCTACGAGCAGTACTTC. J is TRBJ2-7 and V is TRBV27; unclear D gene. The V and J ends lost 6 bases and 1 base respectively, with 13 bases between them. The CDR3 is made up of 14 amino acids. Germline V gene lookup returns CDR1 MNHEY and CDR2 SMNVEV (reference sequence).

V usage is TRBV20-1 and J usage is TRBJ2-1, with D possibly being TRBD1 (5 bases). Germline V gene lookup returns CDR1 DFQATT and CDR2 SNEGSKA (reference sequence). CDR3 length: 14 amino acids. V was trimmed by 0 bases and J by 7 bases, leaving 13 bases between them. The CDR3 loop is CSARDPNRRNEQFF. CDR3 sequence (DNA): TGCAGTGCTAGAGATCCGAACAGGCGGAATGAGCAGTTCTTC.

This chain uses TRBV7-2 with TRBJ2-3; 7 bases are a match to TRBD2. Trimming cost V 4 bases and J 4 bases; bases outside gene matches: 17. Germline V gives CDR1 SGHTA, CDR2 FQGNSA. This CDR3 contains 18 residues. Here the CDR3 DNA reads TGTGCCAGCAGCTCATTAGCTCTGGGACTAACAAGTGCAGATACGCAGTATTTT. This gives the protein CASSSLALGLTSADTQYF.

This clonotype was observed a handful of times. The V and J genes are TRBV12-3 or TRBV12-4 and TRBJ1-5, with D unclear. The CDR3 is made up of 13 amino acids. V was clipped by 5 bases and J by 7 bases, with 12 bases between them. CDR3 amino acids: CASSSALWQPQHF. In nucleotides, the CDR3 is TGTGCCAGCAGTAGTGCCCTCTGGCAGCCCCAGCATTTT.

The V gene is TRBV2, the J gene TRBJ2-2, with 11 bases lining up with TRBD2. The CDR3 has 13 residues. J was trimmed by 4 bases and V by 8 bases; bases with no gene match: 0. CDR1 is SNHLY, CDR2 FYNNEI, per germline. The CDR3 DNA sequence: TGTGCCAGCGGGACTAGCGGCACCGGGGAGCTGTTTTTT. It specifies CASGTSGTGELFF.

The V gene is TRBV12-3 or TRBV12-4, the J gene TRBJ2-3; TRBD1 aligns across 9 bases. This CDR3 has 18 amino acids. Trimming cost V 6 bases and J 0 bases; bases outside gene matches: 13. This CDR3 is CASSPGQGRFSSTDTQYF. CDR3 DNA sequence: TGTGCCAGCAGCCCCGGACAGGGGCGATTCTCTAGCACAGATACGCAGTATTTT.

This clonotype was seen a few times. The chain links TRBV7-7 to TRBJ1-1; 10 nucleotides line up with TRBD1. Germline lookup yields CDR1 SSHAT and CDR2 FNYEAQ (reference sequence). CDR3 length: 15 residues. The V segment lost 3 bases and the J segment 5 bases; nucleotides outside the gene matches: 6. The CDR3 nucleotides read TGTGCCAGCAGCTTTCGGGGACAGGGGATAACTGAAGCTTTCTTT. Protein sequence: CASSFRGQGITEAFF. Full variable domain (rest looked up from reference TRBV7-7 and TRBJ1-1): GAGVSQSPRYKVTKRGQDVTLRCDPISSHATLYWYQQALGQGPEFLTYFNYEAQPDKSGLPSDRFSAERPEGSISTLTIQRTEQRDSAMYRCASSFRGQGITEAFFGQGTRLTVV.

This clonotype was seen only a few times. The chain is built from TRBV18 and TRBJ2-1; 9 bases fit TRBD2. The junction had 4 bases not matched to a gene; V was cut back by 5 bases and J by 5 bases. This CDR3 spans 14 amino acids. The germline V gene has CDR1 KGHSH and CDR2 LQKENI. The chain's CDR3 is CASSAGLADNEQFF. CDR3 nucleotide sequence: TGTGCCAGCTCAGCGGGACTAGCCGACAATGAGCAGTTCTTC. The entire variable domain, with the rest obtained from reference TRBV18 and TRBJ2-1, is as follows: NAGVMQNPRHLVRRRGQEARLRCSPMKGHSHVYWYRQLPEEGLKFMVYLQKENIIDESGMPKERFSAEFPKEGPSILRIQQVVRGDSAAYFCASSAGLADNEQFFGPGTRLTVL.

The CDR3 is CASSLGAGASEKLFF. CDR3 nucleotides: TGTGCCAGCAGCTTGGGGGCAGGGGCGAGTGAAAAACTGTTTTTT. The rearrangement links TRBV7-9 to TRBJ1-4; a possible D gene is TRBD1 (6 bases). With 3 bases removed from V and 7 bases from J, the gap between germline ends came to 15 bases. Germline CDR1 reads SEHNR; CDR2 reads FQNEAQ (reference sequence). CDR3 length: 15 residues.

V gene TRBV7-9 combines with J gene TRBJ1-5, with TRBD1 matching over 11 bases. CDR1 is SEHNR and CDR2 is FQNEAQ in the germline V gene (reference sequence). J lost 3 bases, V lost 5 bases, and 3 bases had no gene match. There are 15 residues in the CDR3. Here the CDR3 reads CASSRGQGDNQPQHF. The CDR3 bases are TGTGCCAGCAGCAGGGGACAGGGGGACAATCAGCCCCAGCATTTT.

J is TRBJ2-1 and V is TRBV20-1; 7 bases are shared with TRBD2. Per germline, CDR1 DFQATT and CDR2 SNEGSKA (reference sequence). The CDR3 totals 12 residues. After removal of 4 bases from V and 3 bases from J, the junction contained 0 bases not matched to a gene. The CDR3 is CSAKRDYNEQFF. CDR3 in DNA: TGCAGTGCTAAGCGGGACTACAATGAGCAGTTCTTC.

This clonotype appeared a few times. The chain recombines TRBV11-2 with TRBJ2-7, with D perhaps TRBD1 (7 bases). Germline V gene lookup returns CDR1 SGHAT and CDR2 FQNNGV. V was trimmed by 1 base and J by 4 bases, leaving 17 bases between them. The CDR3 sequence is 16 residues long. The CDR3, as DNA: TGTGCCAGCAGCTTAGCGCGGGGTAGGGGGCTTTACGAGCAGTACTTC. It encodes CASSLARGRGLYEQYF.

The rearrangement joins TRBV7-8 to TRBJ2-3; no clear D. V was clipped by 6 bases and J by 5 bases, with 21 bases between them. CDR3 length: 16 amino acids. From germline, CDR1 is SGHVS and CDR2 FQNEAQ. The CDR3 spells CASRGPNGVRKDTQYF. The CDR3 DNA is TGTGCCAGCAGGGGCCCGAACGGAGTCAGGAAAGATACGCAGTATTTT.

Turning to this clonotype: A junction boundary mismatches the germline segment, possibly from a read error. The rearrangement uses TRBV7-8 and TRBJ2-3; D perhaps matches TRBD1 (6 bases). The CDR3 consists of 15 residues. Germline CDR1 reads SGHVS; CDR2 reads FQNEAQ. The CDR3 reads CASSPDSFSTGTRYF. The CDR3 DNA sequence: TGTGCCAGCAGCCCGGACAGTTTTAGCACAGGTACGCGGTATTTT.

The chain recombines TRBV20-1 with TRBJ1-2; tentative D call: TRBD1 (6 bases). V was clipped by 3 bases and J by 4 bases, with 12 bases between them. This CDR3 is 13 amino acids long. CDR1 is DFQATT and CDR2 is SNEGSKA in the germline V gene (reference sequence). CDR3 DNA: TGCAGTGCTAGTTGGGACATTTCCTATGGCTACACCTTC. This encodes CSASWDISYGYTF.

The genes are TRBV3-1 and TRBJ2-7, with D tentatively TRBD2 (5 bases). Germline lookup yields CDR1 LGHDT and CDR2 YNNKEL (reference sequence). CDR3 length: 16 residues. V was pared by 3 bases and J by 7 bases, with 22 bases between. As DNA, the CDR3 is TGTGCCAGCAGCCAGATCGGGCCTCGGGCGGGCAATGAGCAGTACTTC. Translating it yields CASSQIGPRAGNEQYF.

The rearrangement links TRBV5-1 to TRBJ1-6; no clear D gene. V lost 4 bases to trimming and J lost 9 bases, with 14 bases between them. Germline CDR1 reads SGHRS; CDR2 reads YFSETQ. The CDR3 has 14 amino acids. The CDR3 spells CASSVGGSGSPLHF. CDR3 DNA sequence: TGCGCCAGCAGCGTGGGAGGGAGCGGTTCACCCCTCCACTTT.

This clonotype showed up just once. The chain employs TRBV10-3 and TRBJ1-5; D call uncertain. In germline, CDR1 is ENHRY, CDR2 SYGVKD. The CDR3 is 13 residues long. V was cut by 4 bases and J by 2 bases, with 6 bases left in between. The CDR3 coding sequence is TGTGCCATCAGTGTTCTGGGCAATCAGCCCCAGCATTTT. Translated, it gives CAISVLGNQPQHF.

Only a few counts were recorded for this clonotype. V gene TRBV20-1 combines with J gene TRBJ1-5, with D tentatively TRBD1 (5 bases). There are 16 residues in the CDR3. Germline values: CDR1 DFQATT, CDR2 SNEGSKA (reference sequence). V was pared by 1 base and J by 6 bases, with 19 bases between. CDR3 sequence (DNA): TGCAGTGCTAGAGTCGGCAGGGACGAAACAGGTCAGCCCCAGCATTTT. Translated, it gives CSARVGRDETGQPQHF.

In this sample, this clonotype turned up a few times. The chain has TRBV27 and TRBJ2-7, with 10 bases that match TRBD1. With V trimmed by 5 bases and J by 0 bases, 4 bases remained unmatched. This CDR3 is 15 amino acids long. From germline, CDR1 is MNHEY and CDR2 SMNVEV (reference sequence). CDR3 nucleotides: TGTGCCAGCAGTGGACAGGGGGGAACCTCCTACGAGCAGTACTTC. It yields the protein CASSGQGGTSYEQYF.

This clonotype was observed at least ten times. The chain is built from TRBV20-1 and TRBJ2-7; D unclear. Per the germline V gene, CDR1 is DFQATT and CDR2 is SNEGSKA (reference sequence). This CDR3 is 9 amino acids long. Trimming removed 5 bases at V and 3 bases at J, with 2 bases between. The CDR3 loop is CSADYEQYF. The CDR3 DNA sequence: TGCAGTGCTGACTACGAGCAGTACTTC.

The J gene is TRBJ1-2, the V gene TRBV20-1, with a weak D call TRBD1 (6 bases). The CDR3 is made up of 14 amino acids. Germline-derived CDR1 and CDR2 are DFQATT and SNEGSKA (reference sequence). The V and J ends lost 2 bases and 2 bases respectively, with 12 bases between them. The CDR3 nucleotides are TGCAGTGCTAGACGAATACAGGGAAACTATGGCTACACCTTC. Its protein is CSARRIQGNYGYTF.

This clonotype was recorded at least ten times. The genes are TRBV12-5 and TRBJ1-6; D call uncertain. The CDR3 is 15 residues long. Trimming pared 5 bases from V and 9 bases from J, leaving 17 bases between. CDR1 is LGHNT, CDR2 FRNRAP, per germline. Here the CDR3 reads CASGLSQGLGSPLHF. CDR3 nucleotides: TGTGCTAGTGGTCTTAGCCAAGGGCTCGGTTCACCCCTCCACTTT.